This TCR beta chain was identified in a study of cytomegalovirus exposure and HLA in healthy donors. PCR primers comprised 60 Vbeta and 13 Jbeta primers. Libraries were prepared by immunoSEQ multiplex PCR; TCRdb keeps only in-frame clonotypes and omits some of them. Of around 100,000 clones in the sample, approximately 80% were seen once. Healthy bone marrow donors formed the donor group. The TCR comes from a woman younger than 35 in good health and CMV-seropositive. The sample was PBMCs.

The chain's CDR3 is CATSRDLGLADGELFF. CDR3 DNA sequence: TGTGCCACCAGCAGAGATTTGGGACTAGCAGACGGGGAGCTGTTTTTT. The rearrangement uses TRBV15 and TRBJ2-2, with 9 nucleotides matching TRBD2. The trim removed 0 bases at V and 7 bases at J, leaving 6 bases unmatched. This CDR3 region has 16 residues. Germline CDR1 is LNHNV and CDR2 is YYDKDF (reference sequence).